The 27 T cell receptor beta chains below were found in one sample sequenced in a study of T-cell reconstitution after alpha-beta-depleted transplantation in children. Unique molecular identifiers featured in how the TCRbeta library was prepared. TCRdb re-called the PCR reads with MiXCR, one entry per CDR3 protein. The table includes 200,000 to 250,000 distinct CDR3 sequences, roughly 10% detected once. The sequences come from PBMCs, collected before TCRalphabeta/CD19-depleted stem cell transplant. Source of these receptors: a child under two years old with acute myeloid leukemia, due to receive a stem cell transplant.

V gene TRBV2 combines with J gene TRBJ2-5; maybe TRBD1 (5 bases). From germline, CDR1 is SNHLY and CDR2 FYNNEI. This CDR3 has 13 residues. V was cut by 7 bases and J by 1 base, with 10 bases left in between. This chain's CDR3 is CASNQGPQETQYF. CDR3 nucleotides: TGTGCCAGCAACCAGGGCCCCCAAGAGACCCAGTACTTC.

This clonotype was picked up many times. This chain's CDR3 is CSARDLARGVYEQYF. For the CDR3, the DNA is TGCAGTGCTAGAGATCTCGCCAGGGGTGTCTACGAGCAGTACTTC. This sequence joins TRBV20-1 and TRBJ2-7, with D tentatively TRBD1 (6 bases). Trimming removed 0 bases from V and 3 bases from J, with 15 bases in between. CDR1 is DFQATT, CDR2 SNEGSKA, per germline (reference sequence). The CDR3 runs 15 residues.

The table lists this clonotype with many counts. The chain joins TRBV12-3 or TRBV12-4 to TRBJ2-1; perhaps TRBD1 as D (5 bases). The CDR3 has 12 residues. Trimming removed 6 bases at V and 8 bases at J, with 11 bases between. CDR3 protein: CASRWTNDEQFF. The CDR3 bases are TGTGCCAGCAGGTGGACAAACGATGAGCAGTTCTTC.

This clonotype was seen at least ten times. The chain has TRBV24-1 and TRBJ2-1, with 9 positions matching TRBD1. Trimming cost V 3 bases and J 5 bases; bases outside gene matches: 10. This CDR3 contains 17 residues. Germline-derived CDR1 and CDR2 are KGHDR and SFDVKD. CDR3 nucleotides: TGTGCCACCAGTGATAGCGTTACAGGGGGCTATAACAATGAGCAGTTCTTC. Translated, it gives CATSDSVTGGYNNEQFF.

This clonotype was observed at least ten times. The chain employs TRBV7-2 and TRBJ2-3; TRBD2 matches 8 bases. The germline V gene has CDR1 SGHTA and CDR2 FQGNSA. The CDR3 sequence is 15 residues long. The V segment lost 1 base and the J segment 6 bases; nucleotides outside the gene matches: 6. CDR3: CASSLERESADTQYF. For the CDR3, the DNA is TGTGCCAGCAGCTTAGAGCGGGAGTCCGCGGATACGCAGTATTTT.

There are many counts of this clonotype. V usage is TRBV2 and J usage is TRBJ1-1; the D gene is possibly TRBD1 (5 bases). CDR1 is SNHLY, CDR2 FYNNEI, per germline. The CDR3 runs to 13 residues. Trimming pared 7 bases from V and 3 bases from J, leaving 12 bases between. The CDR3 nucleotides read TGTGCCAGCATGGGGCTACAGGACACTGAAGCTTTCTTT. Its translation: CASMGLQDTEAFF.

This clonotype was counted many times. The chain couples TRBV5-1 to TRBJ1-2; D might be TRBD1 (5 bases). V was pared by 4 bases and J by 8 bases, with 18 bases between. The CDR3 runs to 14 residues. Per the germline V gene, CDR1 is SGHRS and CDR2 is YFSETQ. The CDR3 reads CASSVQGFGDGYTF. CDR3 sequence (DNA): TGCGCCAGCAGCGTCCAGGGATTCGGAGACGGCTACACCTTC.

At least ten counts were recorded for this clonotype. The gene calls are TRBV11-2 and TRBJ1-2, with D possibly TRBD1 on 6 matching bases. The CDR3 sequence is 13 residues long. Germline V CDR1 and CDR2: SGHAT, FQNNGV. V was shortened by 5 bases and J by 8 bases, with 15 bases between the two germline ends. CDR3 in DNA: TGTGCCAGCAGCCGAGACAGGTGGGGGGGCTACACCTTC. It yields the protein CASSRDRWGGYTF.

This clonotype was recorded many times. The V and J genes are TRBV7-3 and TRBJ2-5; D might be TRBD1 or TRBD2, each matching 5 bases. The V and J ends lost 8 bases and 5 bases respectively, with 15 bases between them. CDR1 SGHTA and CDR2 FQGTGA come from the germline V gene. There are 13 residues in the CDR3. CDR3 in amino acids: CASGTVRSETQYF. The CDR3 nucleotides read TGTGCCAGCGGGACCGTCCGTTCGGAGACCCAGTACTTC.

This clonotype was picked up many times. The chain has TRBV3-1 and TRBJ2-2; no clear D gene. CDR1 is LGHDT, CDR2 YNNKEL, per germline (reference sequence). Trimming pared 4 bases from V and 1 base from J, leaving 13 bases between. CDR3 length equals 16 residues. The CDR3 sequence is CASSPTSSGNTGELFF. The CDR3 DNA reads as TGTGCCAGCAGCCCCACGAGCTCGGGGAACACCGGGGAGCTGTTTTTT.

This clonotype was seen ten or more times. V is TRBV13 and J is TRBJ2-7; 7 bases are shared with TRBD2. The CDR3 runs to 11 residues. The V gene's germline CDR1 is PRHDT and CDR2 FYEKMQ (reference sequence). The V and J ends lost 7 bases and 6 bases, in that order; junction bases with no gene match: 3. The CDR3, as DNA: TGTGCCAGCACTTGGGGGGGCGAGCAGTACTTC. Translated, it gives CASTWGGEQYF.

The gene calls are TRBV19 and TRBJ1-1, with 7 bases matching TRBD1. V lost 11 bases and J lost 5; bases outside the gene matches: 11. The CDR3 length is 13 residues. CDR1 LNHDA and CDR2 SQIVND come from the germline V gene (reference sequence). CDR3 in DNA: TGTGCCGGCCGCAGGGCAGGGGGGACTGAAGCTTTCTTT. Translation gives CAGRRAGGTEAFF.

V usage is TRBV6-5 and J usage is TRBJ1-2; D uncertain. This CDR3 spans 14 amino acids. V shed 0 bases and J shed 2 bases, with 7 bases lying between them. Germline CDR1 MNHEY, CDR2 SVGAGI. The CDR3 spells CASSYSESNYGYTF. The CDR3 DNA reads as TGTGCCAGCAGTTACTCTGAATCAAACTATGGCTACACCTTC.

This clonotype was observed at least ten times. The chain couples TRBV7-2 to TRBJ1-2, with a weak D call TRBD1 (5 bases). V gave up 5 bases and J gave up 9 bases, with 16 bases separating them. The germline V gene has CDR1 SGHTA and CDR2 FQGNSA. The CDR3 runs 13 residues. The CDR3 here is CASSPNRQWRYTF. The CDR3, as DNA: TGTGCCAGCAGCCCCAATAGACAGTGGCGCTACACCTTC.

This clonotype was recorded at least ten times. The chain employs TRBV7-2 and TRBJ2-1; 9 bases match TRBD1. V lost 3 bases to trimming and J lost 9 bases; unmatched junction nucleotides: 12. The germline V gene encodes CDR1 SGHTA and CDR2 FQGNSA. The CDR3 has 16 residues. The CDR3 DNA sequence: TGTGCCAGCAGCTTCCGAAAGACCACAGGGGGCGCTGAGCAGTTCTTC. Amino acids: CASSFRKTTGGAEQFF.

The gene calls are TRBV2 and TRBJ2-7; 12 bases are a match to TRBD2. The J segment lost 3 bases and the V segment lost 5 bases, leaving 8 bases of the junction unmatched. Germline CDR1 reads SNHLY; CDR2 reads FYNNEI. The CDR3 is made up of 16 amino acids. This chain's CDR3 is CASSQGLAGYLYEQYF. In DNA form, the CDR3 reads TGTGCCAGCAGTCAAGGACTAGCGGGATATCTCTACGAGCAGTACTTC.

This clonotype was recorded at least ten times. V and J are TRBV2 and TRBJ2-7; unclear D gene. The CDR3 is 14 residues long. V lost 3 bases and J lost 0, with 9 bases in between. Germline CDR1 and CDR2: SNHLY and FYNNEI. The CDR3 sequence is CASSDGEGSYEQYF. The CDR3 nucleotides read TGTGCCAGCAGTGATGGGGAAGGCTCCTACGAGCAGTACTTC.

The table lists this clonotype with many counts. This chain links TRBV7-6 with TRBJ2-3; 9 positions match TRBD1. The V and J ends lost 4 bases and 1 base, in that order; junction bases with no gene match: 3. The germline V gene has CDR1 SGHVS and CDR2 FNYEAQ. The CDR3 covers 15 residues. CDR3 amino acids: CASSYRDRGTDTQYF. The CDR3 DNA follows: TGTGCCAGCAGCTACCGGGACAGGGGCACAGATACGCAGTATTTT.

In regard to this clonotype: This may stem from a read error, because a much larger clone lies one nucleotide away. The V and J genes are TRBV28 and TRBJ1-4, with D unresolved. Germline CDR1 and CDR2: MDHEN and SYDVKM. Trimming left V 0 bases short and J 3 bases short, with 5 bases between. The CDR3 is made up of 14 amino acids. The CDR3 bases are TGTGCCAGCAGTTTATGGGGATCTAATGAAAAACTGTTTTTT. As protein: CASSLWGSNEKLFF.

This clonotype was counted at least ten times. The chain combines TRBV29-1 with TRBJ2-7, with D perhaps matching TRBD1 (7 bases). Germline V lookup: CDR1 SQVTM, CDR2 ANQGSEA. V lost 7 bases and J 6 bases, leaving 16 bases between the germline ends. The CDR3 loop spans 12 amino acids. CDR3 coding DNA: TGCAGCGGCCGACAGGGAGCGGGCGAGCAGTACTTC. It encodes CSGRQGAGEQYF.

This clonotype was seen many times. The chain employs TRBV25-1 and TRBJ1-2, with D perhaps TRBD1 (6 bases). This CDR3 is 13 amino acids long. The germline V gene encodes CDR1 MGHDK and CDR2 SYGVNS. Trimming stripped 2 bases from V and 5 bases from J, with 9 bases between. Here the CDR3 reads CASSERTAYGYTF. The CDR3, as DNA: TGTGCCAGCAGTGAACGGACAGCGTATGGCTACACCTTC.

This chain uses TRBV10-1 with TRBJ2-5; 7 bases match TRBD2. In germline, CDR1 is WNHNN, CDR2 SYGVQD (reference sequence). The length of the CDR3 is 15 residues. The trim removed 8 bases at V and 5 bases at J, leaving 14 bases unmatched. The CDR3 DNA reads as TGCGCCAGCCTCGAAACCGAGGGAGGGTTGGAGACCCAGTACTTC. It encodes CASLETEGGLETQYF.

This clonotype was observed many times. The gene calls are TRBV30 and TRBJ1-2; D may be TRBD1 (6 bases). Germline V gene lookup returns CDR1 GTSNPN and CDR2 SVGIG (reference sequence). Deletions cut 0 bases from V and 8 bases from J, with 13 bases between. The CDR3 has 13 amino acids. CDR3 in DNA: TGTGCCTGGAGTGTACCCGGGGGCCGCGGCTACACCTTC. Protein: CAWSVPGGRGYTF.

This clonotype was observed a single time. This clone may be a read error of a much larger clone one base away. The CDR3 DNA reads TGTGCCAGCAGCTTCGGACGACAAGACACCCAGTACTTC. Translated: CASSFGRQDTQYF. This chain uses TRBV7-3 with TRBJ2-5; unclear D gene. Germline CDR1 reads SGHTA; CDR2 reads FQGTGA. The CDR3 has 13 residues. Full variable domain (rest looked up from reference TRBV7-3 and TRBJ2-5): GAGVSQTPSNKVTEKGKYVELRCDPISGHTALYWYRQSLGQGPEFLIYFQGTGAADDSGLPNDRFFAVRPEGSVSTLKIQRTERGDSAVYLCASSFGRQDTQYFGPGTRLLVL.

Details on this clonotype: A much larger clone differs from this one at a single base, so this may be a read error. V is TRBV3-1 and J is TRBJ1-2; D remains unclear. Germline CDR1 reads LGHDT; CDR2 reads YNNKEL (reference sequence). CDR3 length equals 14 residues. In DNA, the CDR3 is TGTGCCAGCAGCCAAGGTAGCGGCTTCTATAGCTACACCTTC. This gives the protein CASSQGSGFYSYTF.

The table lists this clonotype with many counts. This rearrangement joins TRBV11-2 to TRBJ2-1; a possible D gene is TRBD1 (5 bases). The ends were cut back, 5 bases at V and 9 bases at J, with 20 bases in the middle. This CDR3 is built from 15 residues. Germline values: CDR1 SGHAT, CDR2 FQNNGV. The CDR3 loop reads CASSPQTGALREQFF. The CDR3 DNA follows: TGTGCCAGCAGCCCCCAAACTGGGGCGCTTCGTGAGCAGTTCTTC.

In its sample, this clonotype was seen many times. V usage is TRBV12-3 or TRBV12-4 and J usage is TRBJ2-1; 13 bases are shared with TRBD2. The J segment lost 8 bases and the V segment lost 3 bases, leaving 1 base of the junction unmatched. The CDR3 contains 14 residues. CDR3 bases: TGTGCCAGCAGTTTTGGACTAGCGGGAGATGAGCAGTTCTTC. Its translation: CASSFGLAGDEQFF.